The clone carrying this T cell receptor delta chain appeared a few times. Being one base from a much bigger clone, this may be a read error. This CDR3 is 18 amino acids long. CDR1 is GEAIGNYY and CDR2 is EKD in the germline V gene. This sample was included in a study of gamma-delta chains in newborns, infants, children. TCRdb re-called the reads through CATT. The sample contains 15,000 or so delta-chain clones, approximately 7% of which appear only once. The sequencing sample was made of blood. The receptor's source is a child who was a newborn, infant or young child, either healthy, febrile or measles-vaccinated (not recorded which). The chain couples TRDV2 to TRDJ3; 9 bases are shared with TRDD3. CDR3 sequence reads: CACDKLGESSWYTRQMFF. The CDR3 coding sequence is TGTGCCTGTGACAAACTGGGGGAGAGCTCCTGGTACACCCGACAGATGTTTTTC.